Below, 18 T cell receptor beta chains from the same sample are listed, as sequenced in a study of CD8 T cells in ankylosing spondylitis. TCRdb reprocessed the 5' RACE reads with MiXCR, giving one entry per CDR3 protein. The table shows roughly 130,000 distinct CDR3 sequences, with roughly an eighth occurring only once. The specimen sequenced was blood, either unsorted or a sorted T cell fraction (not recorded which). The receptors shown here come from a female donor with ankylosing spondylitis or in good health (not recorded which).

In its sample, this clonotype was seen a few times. The CDR3 region has the DNA TGTGCCAGCAGCTTAGGTGGACGAGGGATCGGTGAGCAGTTCTTC. This codes for CASSLGGRGIGEQFF. The J gene is TRBJ2-1, the V gene TRBV7-9; perhaps TRBD2 as D (5 bases). From germline, CDR1 is SEHNR and CDR2 FQNEAQ (reference sequence). The germline V and J ends were trimmed by 1 base and 9 bases, with 16 bases remaining between them. The CDR3 has 15 amino acids.

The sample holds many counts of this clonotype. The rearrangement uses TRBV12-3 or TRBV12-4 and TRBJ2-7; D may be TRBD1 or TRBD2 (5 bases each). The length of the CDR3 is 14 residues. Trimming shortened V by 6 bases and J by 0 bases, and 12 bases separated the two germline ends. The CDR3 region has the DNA TGTGCCAGCAGCCGGGACCTCGCCTCCTACGAGCAGTACTTC. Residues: CASSRDLASYEQYF.

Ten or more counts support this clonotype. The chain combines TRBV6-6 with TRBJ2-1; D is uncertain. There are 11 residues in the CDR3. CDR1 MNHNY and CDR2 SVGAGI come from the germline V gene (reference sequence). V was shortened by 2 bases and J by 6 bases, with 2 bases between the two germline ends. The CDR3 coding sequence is TGTGCCAGCAGTTACAGCAATGAGCAGTTCTTC. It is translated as CASSYSNEQFF.

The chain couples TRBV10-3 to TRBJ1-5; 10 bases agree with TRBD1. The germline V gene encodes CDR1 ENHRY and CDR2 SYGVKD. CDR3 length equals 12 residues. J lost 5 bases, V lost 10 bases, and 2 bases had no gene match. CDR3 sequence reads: CATGTGDQPQHF. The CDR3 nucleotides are TGTGCCACAGGGACAGGGGATCAGCCCCAGCATTTT.

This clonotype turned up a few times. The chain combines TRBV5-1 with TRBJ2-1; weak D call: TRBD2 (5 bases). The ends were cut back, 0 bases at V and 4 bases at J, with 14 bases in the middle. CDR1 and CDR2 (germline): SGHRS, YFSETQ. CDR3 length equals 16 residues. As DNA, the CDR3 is TGCGCCAGCAGCTTGGTATCCCGGACTCCTTACAATGAGCAGTTCTTC. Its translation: CASSLVSRTPYNEQFF.

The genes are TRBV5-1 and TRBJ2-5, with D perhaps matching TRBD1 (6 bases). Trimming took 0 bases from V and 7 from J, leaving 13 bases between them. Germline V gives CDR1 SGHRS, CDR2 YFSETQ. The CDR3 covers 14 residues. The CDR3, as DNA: TGCGCCAGCAGCTTGGAAGGGGGTTCTGTGACCCAGTACTTC. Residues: CASSLEGGSVTQYF. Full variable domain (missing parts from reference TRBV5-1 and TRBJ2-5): KAGVTQTPRYLIKTRGQQVTLSCSPISGHRSVSWYQQTPGQGLQFLFEYFSETQRNKGNFPGRFSGRQFSNSRSEMNVSTLELGDSALYLCASSLEGGSVTQYFGPGTRLLVL.

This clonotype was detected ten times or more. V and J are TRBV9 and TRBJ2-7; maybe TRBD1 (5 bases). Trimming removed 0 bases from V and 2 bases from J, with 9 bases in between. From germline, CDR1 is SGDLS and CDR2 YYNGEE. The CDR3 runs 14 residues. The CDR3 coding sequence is TGTGCCAGCAGCGTAGGACAGATTACCTACGAGCAGTACTTC. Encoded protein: CASSVGQITYEQYF.

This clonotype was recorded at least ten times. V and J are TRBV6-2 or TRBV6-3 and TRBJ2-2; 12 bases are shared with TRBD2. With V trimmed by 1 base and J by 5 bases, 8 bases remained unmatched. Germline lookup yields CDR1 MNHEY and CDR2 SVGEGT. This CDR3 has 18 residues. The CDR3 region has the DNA TGTGCCAGCAGTTACTTTAAGACTAGCGGGAGAAATACCGGGGAGCTGTTTTTT. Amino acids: CASSYFKTSGRNTGELFF.

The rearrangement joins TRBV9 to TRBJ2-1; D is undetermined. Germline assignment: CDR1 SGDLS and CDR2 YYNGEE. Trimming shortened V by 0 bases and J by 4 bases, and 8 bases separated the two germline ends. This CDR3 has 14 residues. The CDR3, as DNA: TGTGCCAGCAGCGTAGTTGCAGATTACAATGAGCAGTTCTTC. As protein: CASSVVADYNEQFF.

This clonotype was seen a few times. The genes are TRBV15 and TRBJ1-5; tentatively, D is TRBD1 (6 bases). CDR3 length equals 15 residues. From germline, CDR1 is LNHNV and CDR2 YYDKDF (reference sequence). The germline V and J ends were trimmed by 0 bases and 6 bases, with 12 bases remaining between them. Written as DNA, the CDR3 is TGTGCCACCAGCAGAGATCTACAGGGCTTTCAGCCCCAGCATTTT. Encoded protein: CATSRDLQGFQPQHF.

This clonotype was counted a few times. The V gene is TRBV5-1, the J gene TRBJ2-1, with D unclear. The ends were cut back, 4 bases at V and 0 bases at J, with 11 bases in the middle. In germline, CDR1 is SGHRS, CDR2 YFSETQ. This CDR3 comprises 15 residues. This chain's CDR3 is CASSPRGVSYNEQFF. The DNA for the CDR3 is TGCGCCAGCAGCCCGCGCGGAGTCTCCTACAATGAGCAGTTCTTC.

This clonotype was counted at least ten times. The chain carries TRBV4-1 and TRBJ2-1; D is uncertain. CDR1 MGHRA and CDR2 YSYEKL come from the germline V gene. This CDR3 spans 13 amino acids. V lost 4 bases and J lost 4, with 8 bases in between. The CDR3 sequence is CASSRGRYNEQFF. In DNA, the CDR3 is TGCGCCAGCAGCCGCGGCAGATACAATGAGCAGTTCTTC.

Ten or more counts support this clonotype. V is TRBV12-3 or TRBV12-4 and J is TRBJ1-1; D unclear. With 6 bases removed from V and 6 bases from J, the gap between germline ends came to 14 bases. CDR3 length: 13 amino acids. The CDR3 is CASRDVGQAEAFF. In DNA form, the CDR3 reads TGTGCCAGCAGGGACGTCGGGCAGGCTGAAGCTTTCTTT.

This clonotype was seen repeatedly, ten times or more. CDR3 loop: CASSFLAGTGGFQFF. The CDR3 DNA is TGTGCCAGCAGTTTCCTCGCCGGGACAGGGGGTTTTCAGTTCTTC. This chain connects TRBV12-3 or TRBV12-4 to TRBJ2-1, with 11 bases aligning to TRBD1. This CDR3 comprises 15 residues. Unmatched junction bases numbered 11, after V lost 3 bases and J lost 13 bases.

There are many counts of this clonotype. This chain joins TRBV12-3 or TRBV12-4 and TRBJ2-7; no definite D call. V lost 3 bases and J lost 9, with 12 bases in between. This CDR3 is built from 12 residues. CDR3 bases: TGTGCCAGCAGTTTGGGTGGGTTGGGGCAGTACTTC. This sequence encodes CASSLGGLGQYF.

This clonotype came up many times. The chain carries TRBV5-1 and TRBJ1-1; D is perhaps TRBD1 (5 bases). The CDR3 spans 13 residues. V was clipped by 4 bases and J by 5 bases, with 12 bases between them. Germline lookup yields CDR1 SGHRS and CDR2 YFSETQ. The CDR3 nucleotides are TGCGCCAGCAGCGGGGGGGTTGCGACTGAAGCTTTCTTT. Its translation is CASSGGVATEAFF.

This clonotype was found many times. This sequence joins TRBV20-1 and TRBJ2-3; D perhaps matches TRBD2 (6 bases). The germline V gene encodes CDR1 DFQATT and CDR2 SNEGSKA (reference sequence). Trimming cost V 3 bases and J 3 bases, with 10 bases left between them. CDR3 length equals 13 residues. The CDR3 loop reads CSASAGRTDTQYF. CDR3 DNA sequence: TGCAGTGCTAGCGCGGGGCGGACAGATACGCAGTATTTT.

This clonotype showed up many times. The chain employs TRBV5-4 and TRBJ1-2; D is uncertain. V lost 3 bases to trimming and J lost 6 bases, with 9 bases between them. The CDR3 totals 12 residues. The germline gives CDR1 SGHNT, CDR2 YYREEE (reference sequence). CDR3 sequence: CASSWSGDGYTF. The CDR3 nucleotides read TGTGCCAGCAGCTGGTCGGGAGATGGCTACACCTTC.